The 2 T cell receptor beta chains reported below all come from one sample, sequenced in a study of response to subunit inactivated influenza vaccine. TCRdb re-called the RT-PCR reads with MiXCR, one entry per CDR3 protein. This table has some 480,000 distinct CDR3 sequences, around 9.9% appearing once. This sample comprised PBMCs from blood, obtained roughly 48 days after vaccination. The receptors come from a man aged 45 to 65 who received an inactivated influenza vaccine.

This clonotype was seen ten or more times. The chain uses TRBV5-1 and TRBJ2-3; 9 nucleotides line up with TRBD1. Looked up from germline, CDR1 is SGHRS and CDR2 is YFSETQ. Trimming cost V 0 bases and J 4 bases; bases outside gene matches: 3. The CDR3 length is 15 residues. This CDR3 reads CASSLEDRGPDTQYF. As DNA, the CDR3 is TGCGCCAGCAGCTTGGAGGACAGGGGCCCAGATACGCAGTATTTT.

The rearrangement links TRBV4-2 to TRBJ2-6; no clear D gene. The V gene's germline CDR1 is LGHNA and CDR2 YNFKEQ. V was trimmed by 0 bases and J by 0 bases, leaving 9 bases between them. The CDR3 has 17 amino acids. CDR3 coding DNA: TGTGCCAGCAGCCAAGAGTCCCTACTCTCTGGGGCCAACGTCCTGACTTTC. Protein product: CASSQESLLSGANVLTF.